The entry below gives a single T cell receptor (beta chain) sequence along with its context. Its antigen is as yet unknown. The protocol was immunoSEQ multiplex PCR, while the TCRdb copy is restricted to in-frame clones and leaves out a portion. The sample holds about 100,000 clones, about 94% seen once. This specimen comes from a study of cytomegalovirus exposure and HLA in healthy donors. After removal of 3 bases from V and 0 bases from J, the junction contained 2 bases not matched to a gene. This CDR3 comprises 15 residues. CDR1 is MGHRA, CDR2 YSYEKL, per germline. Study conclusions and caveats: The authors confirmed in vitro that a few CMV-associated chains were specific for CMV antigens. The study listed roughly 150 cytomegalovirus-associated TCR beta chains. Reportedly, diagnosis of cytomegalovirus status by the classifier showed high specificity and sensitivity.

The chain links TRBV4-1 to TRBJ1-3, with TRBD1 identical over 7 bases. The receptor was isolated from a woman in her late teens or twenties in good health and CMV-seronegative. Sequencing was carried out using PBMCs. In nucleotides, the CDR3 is TGCGCCAGCAGCCACTCAGGGGGCTCTGGAAACACCATATATTTT. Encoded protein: CASSHSGGSGNTIYF.